Detailed here is one TCR beta chain. Its antigen is unidentified. TCRdb reprocessed the reads via MiXCR and lists one record per CDR3 protein. The sample includes 700,000 to 850,000 distinct CDR3 sequences, 32% seen only once; the top ten take about an eighth. The CDR3 has 16 residues. The ends lost 0 bases at V and 13 bases at J; junction bases unmatched: 11. Germline V CDR1 and CDR2: MGHRA, YSYEKL. The record originates from a study of T cell repertoires in cytomegalovirus infection. Study in general: CMV epitopes that were recently identified and HLA-C-restricted were used alongside well-studied HLA-B-restricted ones. In public TCR beta signatures, there were indications of both CMV infection and matching HLA type. Notes on the study in general: Dominating the ex vivo response were HLA-C-restricted CMV-specific TCR beta clonotypes. Adding up the frequency of public TCR beta families identified people who carried CMV plus the relevant HLA.

The rearrangement uses TRBV4-1 and TRBJ1-6; 8 bases align to TRBD1. The TCR was taken from a human donor in good health (CMV status not recorded). Some clones in this sample may be carry-over from other donors' samples. The source was cultured CD8+ T cells from PBMCs, collected from culture after CMV antigen stimulation. The CDR3 DNA follows: TGCGCCAGCAGCCAAGAAATCGGACAGGGAGAGTTCCCCCTCCACTTT. It translates to CASSQEIGQGEFPLHF.